Listed below are T cell receptor beta chains from one sample, sequenced in a study of T-cell memory formation after mild COVID-19. TCRdb re-derived calls from the 5' RACE reads in MiXCR, one entry per CDR3 protein. The table includes about 110,000 distinct CDR3 sequences, approximately 15% detected once. What was sequenced was PBMCs or a T cell subset sorted from them (not recorded which). Receptors originate from an adult woman who had mild COVID-19 (a few samples of this study predate the infection). Cell type and time point are not known. Both conserved end residues are trimmed from each CDR3. The D gene is left open where the match is weak. Only some rows state a clone size, as once, few, many or a class for expanded clones.

v_call | d_call | clone_size | cdr3_aa
TRBV28 | NA | NA | ASSQPPLESRTDTQY
TRBV4-3 | TRBD2 | NA | ASSQGTSGRMGGTDTQY
TRBV9 | NA | NA | ASSVGGGLSYEQY
TRBV7-6 | NA | NA | ASSLLGAGDGQF
TRBV27 | NA | few | ASSLGRGTEAF
TRBV6-5 | NA | NA | ASYLPRDGYT
TRBV3-1 | TRBD2 | NA | ASSQRLAGVHNEQF
TRBV20-1 | NA | NA | SARDGVRDTEAF
TRBV12-3/TRBV12-4 | NA | NA | ASSFPGNSYEQY
TRBV24-1 | NA | few | ATSDLGESNQPQH
TRBV4-1 | NA | NA | ASSQGGGLNQPQH
TRBV7-9 | TRBD2 | few | ATTPSAGDPNEQF
TRBV19 | TRBD1 | NA | ATRQGAMGYT
TRBV7-9 | NA | NA | ASSSRGSNYGYT
TRBV27 | NA | few | ASSLRVSYEQY
TRBV7-6 | TRBD2 | NA | ASSSGLARDTQY
TRBV29-1 | TRBD2 | NA | SVEIAGTYEQY
TRBV3-1 | TRBD1 | NA | ASSRNQGGRTEAF
TRBV7-2 | NA | NA | ASSLVDFQETQY
TRBV20-1 | TRBD2 | NA | SARDLGTSASSTDTQY
TRBV5-1 | NA | NA | ASSYDRPYEQY
TRBV5-1 | NA | NA | ASSSHPQETQY
TRBV9 | NA | NA | ASSVGPAPEAF
TRBV7-9 | NA | many | ASSLDVGHSGANVLT
TRBV2 | NA | few | ASSEEAGVSYEQY
TRBV9 | NA | NA | ASSHAGDYNEQF
TRBV12-3/TRBV12-4 | NA | NA | ASSFWAGRAKNIQY
TRBV7-9 | NA | NA | ASSLPQDNEQF
TRBV6-5 | NA | NA | ASSSAREQY
TRBV24-1 | TRBD1 | few | ATGQGISDTQY
TRBV7-9 | TRBD1 | few | ASSYGQVEHYGYT